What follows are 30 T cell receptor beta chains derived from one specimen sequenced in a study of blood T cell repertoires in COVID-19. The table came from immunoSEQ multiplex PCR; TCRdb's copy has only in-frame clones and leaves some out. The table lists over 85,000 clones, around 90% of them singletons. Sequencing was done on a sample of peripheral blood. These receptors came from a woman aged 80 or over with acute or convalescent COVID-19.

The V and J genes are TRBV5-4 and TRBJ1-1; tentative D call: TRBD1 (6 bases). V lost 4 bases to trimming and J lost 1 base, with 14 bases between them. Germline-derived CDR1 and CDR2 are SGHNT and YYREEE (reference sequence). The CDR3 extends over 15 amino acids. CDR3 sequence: CASSRPGQENTEAFF. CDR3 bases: TGTGCCAGCAGCAGACCGGGACAAGAGAACACTGAAGCTTTCTTT.

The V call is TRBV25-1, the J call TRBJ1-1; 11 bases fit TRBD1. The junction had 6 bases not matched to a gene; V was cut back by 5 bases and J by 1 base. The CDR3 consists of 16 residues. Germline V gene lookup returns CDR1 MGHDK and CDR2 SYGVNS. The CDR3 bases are TGTGCCAGCAGTCCCCGGGACAGGGGGTGGAACACTGAAGCTTTCTTT. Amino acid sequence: CASSPRDRGWNTEAFF.

The CDR3: CASSPTGYSYGYTF. The DNA for the CDR3 is TGTGCCAGCAGCCCGACAGGGTACAGCTATGGCTACACCTTC. The chain is built from TRBV2 and TRBJ1-2, with 7 bases lining up with TRBD1. Germline CDR1 and CDR2: SNHLY and FYNNEI. This CDR3 spans 14 amino acids. With V trimmed by 6 bases and J by 4 bases, 8 bases remained unmatched.

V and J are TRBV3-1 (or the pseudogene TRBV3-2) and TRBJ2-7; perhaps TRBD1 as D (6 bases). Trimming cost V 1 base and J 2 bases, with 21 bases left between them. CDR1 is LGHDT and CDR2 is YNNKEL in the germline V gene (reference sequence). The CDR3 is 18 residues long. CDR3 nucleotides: TGTGCCAGCAGCCAAGCCGCACCTGCCGGGACATTAACCTACGAGCAGTACTTC. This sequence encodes CASSQAAPAGTLTYEQYF.

The CDR3 spells CASSFTGYGYTF. As DNA, the CDR3 is TGTGCCAGCAGCTTTACAGGGTATGGCTACACCTTC. The J gene is TRBJ1-2, the V gene TRBV27; possibly TRBD1 for D (6 bases). Trimming removed 6 bases from V and 5 bases from J, with 10 bases in between. CDR1 and CDR2 from the germline V gene are MNHEY and SMNVEV (reference sequence). CDR3 length equals 12 residues.

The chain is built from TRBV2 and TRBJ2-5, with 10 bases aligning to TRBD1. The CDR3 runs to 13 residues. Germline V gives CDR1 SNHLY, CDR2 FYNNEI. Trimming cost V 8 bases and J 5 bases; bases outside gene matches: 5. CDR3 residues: CASAGQGRETQYF. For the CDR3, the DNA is TGTGCCAGCGCGGGACAGGGGCGGGAGACCCAGTACTTC.

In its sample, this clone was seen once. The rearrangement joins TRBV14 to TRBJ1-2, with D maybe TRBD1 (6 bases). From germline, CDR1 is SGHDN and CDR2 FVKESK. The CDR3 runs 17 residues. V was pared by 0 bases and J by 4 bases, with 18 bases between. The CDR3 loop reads CASSQDLNTGGLYGYTF. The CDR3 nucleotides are TGTGCCAGCAGCCAAGATCTCAACACGGGGGGGCTCTATGGCTACACCTTC. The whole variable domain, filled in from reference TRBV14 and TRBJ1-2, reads EAGVTQFPSHSVIEKGQTVTLRCDPISGHDNLYWYRRVMGKEIKFLLHFVKESKQDESGMPNNRFLAERTGGTYSTLKVQPAELEDSGVYFCASSQDLNTGGLYGYTFGSGTRLTVV.

In DNA form, the CDR3 reads TGTGCCAGTAGTATGAGGAGGCGAGGGCTAAGATCCACTGAAGCTTTCTTT. Its translation: CASSMRRRGLRSTEAFF. The chain couples TRBV19 to TRBJ1-1; D is unclear. Germline V gene data show CDR1 as LNHDA and CDR2 as SQIVND (reference sequence). V lost 3 bases and J lost 4, with 21 bases in between. This CDR3 is built from 17 residues.

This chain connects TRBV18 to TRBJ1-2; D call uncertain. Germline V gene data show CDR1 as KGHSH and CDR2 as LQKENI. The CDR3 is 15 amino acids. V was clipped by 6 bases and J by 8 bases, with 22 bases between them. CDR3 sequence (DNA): TGTGCCAGCTCTTTATCGGAGGCCAGAGGGCCGGGCTACACCTTC. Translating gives CASSLSEARGPGYTF.

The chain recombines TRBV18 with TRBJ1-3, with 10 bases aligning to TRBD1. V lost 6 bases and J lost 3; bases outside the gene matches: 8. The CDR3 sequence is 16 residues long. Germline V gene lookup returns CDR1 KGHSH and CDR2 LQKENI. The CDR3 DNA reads TGTGCCAGCTCCGGGACAGGGGAGAGAAGTGGAAACACCATATATTTT. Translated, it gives CASSGTGERSGNTIYF. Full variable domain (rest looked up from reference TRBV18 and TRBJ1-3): NAGVMQNPRHLVRRRGQEARLRCSPMKGHSHVYWYRQLPEEGLKFMVYLQKENIIDESGMPKERFSAEFPKEGPSILRIQQVVRGDSAAYFCASSGTGERSGNTIYFGEGSWLTVV.

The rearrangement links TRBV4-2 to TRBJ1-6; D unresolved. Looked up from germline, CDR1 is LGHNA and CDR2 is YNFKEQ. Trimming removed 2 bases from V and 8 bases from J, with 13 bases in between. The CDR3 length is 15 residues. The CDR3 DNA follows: TGTGCCAGCAGCCAAACTATCCGGGTTGATTCACCCCTCCACTTT. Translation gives CASSQTIRVDSPLHF.

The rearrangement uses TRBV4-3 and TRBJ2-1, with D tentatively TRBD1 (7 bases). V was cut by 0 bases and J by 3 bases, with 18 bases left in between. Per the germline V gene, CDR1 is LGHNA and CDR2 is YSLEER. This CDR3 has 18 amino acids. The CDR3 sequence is CASSQEGGAGGYYNEQFF. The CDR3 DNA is TGCGCCAGCAGCCAAGAAGGCGGCGCAGGGGGGTACTACAATGAGCAGTTCTTC.

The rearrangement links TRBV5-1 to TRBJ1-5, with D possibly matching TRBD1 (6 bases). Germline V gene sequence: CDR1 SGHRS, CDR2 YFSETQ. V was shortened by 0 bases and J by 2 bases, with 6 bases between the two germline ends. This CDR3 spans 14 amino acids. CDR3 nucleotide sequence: TGCGCCAGCAGCTTGGAGGGGGGCAATCAGCCCCAGCATTTT. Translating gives CASSLEGGNQPQHF.

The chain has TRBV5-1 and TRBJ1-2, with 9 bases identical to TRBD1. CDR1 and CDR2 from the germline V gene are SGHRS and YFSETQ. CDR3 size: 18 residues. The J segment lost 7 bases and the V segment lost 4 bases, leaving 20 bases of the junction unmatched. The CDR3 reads CASSPGQGDGSDSGGYTF. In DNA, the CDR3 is TGCGCCAGCAGCCCGGGACAGGGTGATGGGTCCGATAGCGGTGGCTACACCTTC.

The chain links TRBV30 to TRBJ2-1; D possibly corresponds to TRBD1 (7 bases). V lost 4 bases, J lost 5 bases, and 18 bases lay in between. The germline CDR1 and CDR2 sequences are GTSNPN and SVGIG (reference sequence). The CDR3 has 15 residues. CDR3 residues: CAWTLGQGGHNEQFF. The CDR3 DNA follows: TGTGCCTGGACCCTCGGGCAGGGGGGTCACAATGAGCAGTTCTTC. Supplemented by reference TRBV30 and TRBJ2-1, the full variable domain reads SQTIHQWPATLVQPVGSPLSLECTVEGTSNPNLYWYRQAAGRGLQLLFYSVGIGQISSEVPQNLSASRPQDRQFILSSKKLLLSDSGFYLCAWTLGQGGHNEQFFGPGTRLTVL.

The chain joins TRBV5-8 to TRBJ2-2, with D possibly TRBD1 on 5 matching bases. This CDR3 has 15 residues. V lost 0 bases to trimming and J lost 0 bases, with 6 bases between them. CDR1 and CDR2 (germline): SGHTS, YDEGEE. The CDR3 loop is CASSLVGANTGELFF. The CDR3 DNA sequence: TGTGCCAGCAGCTTGGTAGGGGCGAACACCGGGGAGCTGTTTTTT.

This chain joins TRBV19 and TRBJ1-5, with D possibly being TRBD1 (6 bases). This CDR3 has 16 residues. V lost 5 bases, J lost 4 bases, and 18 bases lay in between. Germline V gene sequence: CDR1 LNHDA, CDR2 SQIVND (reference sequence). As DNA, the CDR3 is TGTGCCAGTAGTCCAAAGAGGGGACAAAGGAATCAGCCCCAGCATTTT. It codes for CASSPKRGQRNQPQHF.

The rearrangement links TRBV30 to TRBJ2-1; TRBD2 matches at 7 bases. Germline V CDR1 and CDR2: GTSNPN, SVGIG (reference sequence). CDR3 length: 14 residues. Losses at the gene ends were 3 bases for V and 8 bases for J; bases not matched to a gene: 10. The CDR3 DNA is TGTGCCTGGAGATCTGCGGGAGCATGGGATGAGCAGTTCTTC. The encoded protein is CAWRSAGAWDEQFF.

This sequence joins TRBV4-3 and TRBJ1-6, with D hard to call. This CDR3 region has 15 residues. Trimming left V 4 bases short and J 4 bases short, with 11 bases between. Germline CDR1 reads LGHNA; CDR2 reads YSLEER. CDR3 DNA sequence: TGCGCCAGCAGCCCCTCCCCAGGTTATAATTCACCCCTCCACTTT. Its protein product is CASSPSPGYNSPLHF.

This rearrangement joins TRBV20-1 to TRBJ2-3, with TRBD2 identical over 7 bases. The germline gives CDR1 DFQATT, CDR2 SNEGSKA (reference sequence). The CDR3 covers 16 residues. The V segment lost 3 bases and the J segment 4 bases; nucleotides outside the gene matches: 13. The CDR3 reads CSASGGRAGLADTQYF. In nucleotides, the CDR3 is TGCAGTGCTAGTGGGGGGAGGGCCGGGTTGGCAGATACGCAGTATTTT.

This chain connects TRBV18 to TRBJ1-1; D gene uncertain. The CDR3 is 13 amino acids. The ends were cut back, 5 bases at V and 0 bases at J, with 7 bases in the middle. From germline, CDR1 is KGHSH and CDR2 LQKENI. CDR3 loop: CASSTQMNTEAFF. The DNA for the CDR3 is TGTGCCAGCTCAACCCAGATGAACACTGAAGCTTTCTTT.

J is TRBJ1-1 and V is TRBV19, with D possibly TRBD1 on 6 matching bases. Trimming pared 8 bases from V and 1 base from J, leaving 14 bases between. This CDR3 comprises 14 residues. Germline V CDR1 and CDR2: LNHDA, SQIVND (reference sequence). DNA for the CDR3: TGTGCCAGTGTTACGGGGGGCGGGAACACTGAAGCTTTCTTT. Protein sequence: CASVTGGGNTEAFF.

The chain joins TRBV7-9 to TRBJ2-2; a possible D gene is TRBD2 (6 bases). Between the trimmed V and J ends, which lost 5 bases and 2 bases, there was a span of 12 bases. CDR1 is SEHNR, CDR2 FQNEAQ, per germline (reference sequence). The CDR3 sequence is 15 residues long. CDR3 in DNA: TGTGCCAGCAGCCCAGGACTACCCAACACCGGGGAGCTGTTTTTT. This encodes CASSPGLPNTGELFF.

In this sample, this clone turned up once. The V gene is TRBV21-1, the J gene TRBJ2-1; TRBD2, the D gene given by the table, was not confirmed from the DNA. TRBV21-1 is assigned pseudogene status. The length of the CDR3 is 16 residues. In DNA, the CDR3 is TGTGCCAGCAGCCCCCGACTAGCGGGGTCCTACAATGAGCAGTTCTTC. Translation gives CASSPRLAGSYNEQFF.

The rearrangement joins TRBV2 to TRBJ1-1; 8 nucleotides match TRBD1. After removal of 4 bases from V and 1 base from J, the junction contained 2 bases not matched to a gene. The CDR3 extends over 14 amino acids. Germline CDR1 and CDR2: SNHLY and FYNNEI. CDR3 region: CASSGTGPNTEAFF. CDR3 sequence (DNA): TGTGCCAGCAGTGGGACAGGGCCGAACACTGAAGCTTTCTTT.

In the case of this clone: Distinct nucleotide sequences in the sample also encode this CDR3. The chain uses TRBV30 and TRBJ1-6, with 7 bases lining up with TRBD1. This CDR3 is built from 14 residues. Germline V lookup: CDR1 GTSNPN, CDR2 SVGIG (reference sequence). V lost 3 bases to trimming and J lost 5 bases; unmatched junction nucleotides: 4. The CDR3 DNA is TGTGCCTGGAGGCGACAGGGTGATAATTCACCCCTCCACTTT. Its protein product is CAWRRQGDNSPLHF. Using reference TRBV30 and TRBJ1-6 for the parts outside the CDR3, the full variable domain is SQTIHQWPATLVQPVGSPLSLECTVEGTSNPNLYWYRQAAGRGLQLLFYSVGIGQISSEVPQNLSASRPQDRQFILSSKKLLLSDSGFYLCAWRRQGDNSPLHFGNGTRLTVT.

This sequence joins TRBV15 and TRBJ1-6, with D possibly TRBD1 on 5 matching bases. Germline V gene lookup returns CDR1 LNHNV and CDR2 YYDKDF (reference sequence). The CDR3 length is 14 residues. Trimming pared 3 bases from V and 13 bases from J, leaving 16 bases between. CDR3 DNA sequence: TGTGCCACCAGCAGGGACCGACAGTTGGAGCCCCTCCACTTT. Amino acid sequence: CATSRDRQLEPLHF.

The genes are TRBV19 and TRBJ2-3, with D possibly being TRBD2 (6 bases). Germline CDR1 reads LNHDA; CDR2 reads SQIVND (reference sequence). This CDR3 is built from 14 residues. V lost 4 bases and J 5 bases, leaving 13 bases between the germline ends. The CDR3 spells CASSTTGSRDTQYF. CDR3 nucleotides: TGTGCCAGTAGTACAACCGGGAGCCGAGATACGCAGTATTTT.

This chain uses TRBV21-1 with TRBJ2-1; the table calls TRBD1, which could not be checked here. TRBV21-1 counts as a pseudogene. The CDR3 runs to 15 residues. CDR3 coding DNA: TGTGCCAGCAGCAAAGCGGCAGGGGGCGGGAATGAGCAGTTCTTC. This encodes CASSKAAGGGNEQFF.

The CDR3 DNA follows: TGCAGCGTCTCGGGACAGCCTCATGGGGAGACCCAGTACTTC. This codes for CSVSGQPHGETQYF. This chain joins TRBV29-1 and TRBJ2-5; TRBD1 matches at 7 bases. This CDR3 spans 14 amino acids. Germline lookup yields CDR1 SQVTM and CDR2 ANQGSEA. Unmatched junction bases numbered 12, after V lost 6 bases and J lost 5 bases. Using reference TRBV29-1 and TRBJ2-5 for the parts outside the CDR3, the full variable domain is SAVISQKPSRDICQRGTSLTIQCQVDSQVTMMFWYRQQPGQSLTLIATANQGSEATYESGFVIDKFPISRPNLTFSTLTVSNMSPEDSSIYLCSVSGQPHGETQYFGPGTRLLVL.